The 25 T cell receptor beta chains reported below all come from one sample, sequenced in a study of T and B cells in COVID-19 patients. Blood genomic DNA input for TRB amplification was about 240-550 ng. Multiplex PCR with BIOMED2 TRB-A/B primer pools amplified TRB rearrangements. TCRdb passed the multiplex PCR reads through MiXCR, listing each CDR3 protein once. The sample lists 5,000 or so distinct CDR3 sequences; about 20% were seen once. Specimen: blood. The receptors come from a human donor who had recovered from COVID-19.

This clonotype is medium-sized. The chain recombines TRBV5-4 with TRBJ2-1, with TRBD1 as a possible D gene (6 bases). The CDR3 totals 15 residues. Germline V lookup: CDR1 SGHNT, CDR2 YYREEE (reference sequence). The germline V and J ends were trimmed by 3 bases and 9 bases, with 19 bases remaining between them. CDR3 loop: CASSSQGPLGSEQFF. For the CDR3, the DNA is TGTGCCAGCAGCTCTCAGGGGCCACTGGGCAGTGAGCAGTTCTTC.

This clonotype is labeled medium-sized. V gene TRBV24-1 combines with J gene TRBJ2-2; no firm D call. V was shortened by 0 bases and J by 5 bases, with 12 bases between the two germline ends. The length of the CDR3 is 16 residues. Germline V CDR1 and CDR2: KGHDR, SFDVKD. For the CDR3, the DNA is TGTGCCACCAGTGATTTGAAGGGAAGTGGGACCGGGGAGCTGTTTTTT. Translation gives CATSDLKGSGTGELFF.

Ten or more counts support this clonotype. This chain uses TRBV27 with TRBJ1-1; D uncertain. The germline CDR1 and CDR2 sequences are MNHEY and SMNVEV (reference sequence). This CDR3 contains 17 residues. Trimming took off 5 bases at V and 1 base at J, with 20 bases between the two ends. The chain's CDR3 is CASSTYGRGSKNTEAFF. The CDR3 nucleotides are TGTGCCAGCAGTACATATGGCCGCGGGTCTAAGAACACTGAAGCTTTCTTT.

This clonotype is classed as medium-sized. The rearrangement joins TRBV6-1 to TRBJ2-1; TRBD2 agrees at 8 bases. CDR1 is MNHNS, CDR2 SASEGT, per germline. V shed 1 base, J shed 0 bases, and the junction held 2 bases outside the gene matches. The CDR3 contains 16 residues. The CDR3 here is CASSEVAGGSYNEQFF. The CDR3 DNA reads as TGTGCCAGCAGTGAAGTCGCGGGGGGCTCCTACAATGAGCAGTTCTTC.

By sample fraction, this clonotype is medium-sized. The CDR3, as DNA: TGCAGCGGCGCCAGGCTGAACACTGAAGCTTTCTTT. The encoded protein is CSGARLNTEAFF. The genes are TRBV29-1 and TRBJ1-1, with D unclear. The CDR3 has 12 residues. V dropped 7 bases and J dropped 0 bases, with 9 bases sitting between them. Germline CDR1 SQVTM, CDR2 ANQGSEA.

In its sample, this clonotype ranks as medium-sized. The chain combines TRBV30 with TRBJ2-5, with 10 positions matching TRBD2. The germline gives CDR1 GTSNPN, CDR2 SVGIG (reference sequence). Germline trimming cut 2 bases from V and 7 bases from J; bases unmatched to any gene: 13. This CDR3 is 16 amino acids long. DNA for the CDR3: TGTGCCTGGAGTCCGTTAGCGGGAGGCCCGGGCGGGACCCAGTACTTC. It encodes CAWSPLAGGPGGTQYF.

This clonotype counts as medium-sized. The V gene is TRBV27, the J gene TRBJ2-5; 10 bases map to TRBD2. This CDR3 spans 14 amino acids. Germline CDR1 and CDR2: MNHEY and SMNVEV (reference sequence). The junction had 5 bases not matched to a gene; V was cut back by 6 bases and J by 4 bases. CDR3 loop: CASSERGGPETQYF. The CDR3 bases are TGTGCCAGCAGCGAGCGGGGGGGCCCAGAGACCCAGTACTTC.

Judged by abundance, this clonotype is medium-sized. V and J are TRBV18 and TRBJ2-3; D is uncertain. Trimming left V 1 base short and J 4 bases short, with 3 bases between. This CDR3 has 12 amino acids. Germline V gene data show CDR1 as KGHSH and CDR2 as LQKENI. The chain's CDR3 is CASSPQPDTQYF. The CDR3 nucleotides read TGTGCCAGCTCACCACAGCCAGATACGCAGTATTTT.

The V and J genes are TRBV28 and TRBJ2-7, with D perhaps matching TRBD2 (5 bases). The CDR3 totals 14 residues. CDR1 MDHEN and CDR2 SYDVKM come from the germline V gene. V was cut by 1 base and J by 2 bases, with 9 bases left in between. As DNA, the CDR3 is TGTGCCAGCAGTTTATTTCCGGGAACCTACGAGCAGTACTTC. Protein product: CASSLFPGTYEQYF.

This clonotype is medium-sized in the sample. The CDR3 nucleotides are TGTGCCACACGAGAGCACCGGACAGGGAAAAGCAATGAGCAGTTCTTC. Amino acids: CATREHRTGKSNEQFF. The genes are TRBV10-3 and TRBJ2-1; 8 bases line up with TRBD1. CDR3 length equals 16 residues. Germline lookup yields CDR1 ENHRY and CDR2 SYGVKD. The trim removed 10 bases at V and 6 bases at J, leaving 17 bases unmatched.

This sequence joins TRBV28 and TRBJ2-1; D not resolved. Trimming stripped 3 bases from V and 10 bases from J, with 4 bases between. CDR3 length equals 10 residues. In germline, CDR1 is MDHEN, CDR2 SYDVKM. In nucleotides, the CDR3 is TGTGCCAGCAGTTTGGGGGAGCAGTTCTTC. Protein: CASSLGEQFF.

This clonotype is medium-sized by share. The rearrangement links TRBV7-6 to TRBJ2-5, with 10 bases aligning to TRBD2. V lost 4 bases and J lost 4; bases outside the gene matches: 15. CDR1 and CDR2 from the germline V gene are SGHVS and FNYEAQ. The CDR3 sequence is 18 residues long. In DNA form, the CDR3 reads TGTGCCAGCAGCTCCTTGAGGGTAGCGGGGGGTTTTGGAGAGACCCAGTACTTC. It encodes CASSSLRVAGGFGETQYF.

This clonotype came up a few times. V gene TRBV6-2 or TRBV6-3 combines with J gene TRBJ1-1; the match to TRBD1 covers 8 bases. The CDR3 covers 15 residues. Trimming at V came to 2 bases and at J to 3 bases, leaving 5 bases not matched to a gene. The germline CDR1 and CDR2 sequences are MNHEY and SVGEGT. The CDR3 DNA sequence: TGTGCCAGCAGTTACCCTCCGACAGGGGACACTGAAGCTTTCTTT. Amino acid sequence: CASSYPPTGDTEAFF.

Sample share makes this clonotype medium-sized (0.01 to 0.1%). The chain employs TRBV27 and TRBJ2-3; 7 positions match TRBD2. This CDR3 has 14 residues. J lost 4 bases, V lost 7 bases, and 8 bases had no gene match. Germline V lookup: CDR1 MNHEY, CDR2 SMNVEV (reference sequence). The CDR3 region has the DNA TGTGCCAGCACTTGGGCGGGAGTTCCAGATACGCAGTATTTT. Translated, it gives CASTWAGVPDTQYF.

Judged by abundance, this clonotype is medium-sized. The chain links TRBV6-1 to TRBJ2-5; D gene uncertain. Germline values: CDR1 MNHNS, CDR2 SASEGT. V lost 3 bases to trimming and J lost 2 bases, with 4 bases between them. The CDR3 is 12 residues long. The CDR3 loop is CASSEVQETQYF. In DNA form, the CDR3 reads TGTGCCAGCAGTGAGGTGCAAGAGACCCAGTACTTC.

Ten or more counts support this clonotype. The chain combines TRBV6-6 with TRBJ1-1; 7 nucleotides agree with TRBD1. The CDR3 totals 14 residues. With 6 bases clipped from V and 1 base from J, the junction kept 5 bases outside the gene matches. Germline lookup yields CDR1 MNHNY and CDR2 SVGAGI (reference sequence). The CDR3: CASSYGTANTEAFF. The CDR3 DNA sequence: TGTGCCAGCAGCTATGGGACAGCGAACACTGAAGCTTTCTTT.

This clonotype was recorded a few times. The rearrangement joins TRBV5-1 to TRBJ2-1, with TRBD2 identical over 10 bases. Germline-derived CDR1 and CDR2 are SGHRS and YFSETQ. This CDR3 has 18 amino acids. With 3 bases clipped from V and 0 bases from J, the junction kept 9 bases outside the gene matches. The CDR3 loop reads CASSSPGLAGDSYNEQFF. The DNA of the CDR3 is TGCGCCAGCAGCTCCCCCGGGCTAGCGGGGGACTCCTACAATGAGCAGTTCTTC.

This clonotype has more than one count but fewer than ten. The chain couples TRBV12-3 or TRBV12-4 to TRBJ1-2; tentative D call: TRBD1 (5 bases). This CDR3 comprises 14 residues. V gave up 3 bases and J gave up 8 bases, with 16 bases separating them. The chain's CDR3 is CASSFTFGGTGYTF. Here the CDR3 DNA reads TGTGCCAGCAGTTTTACCTTCGGGGGAACCGGCTACACCTTC.

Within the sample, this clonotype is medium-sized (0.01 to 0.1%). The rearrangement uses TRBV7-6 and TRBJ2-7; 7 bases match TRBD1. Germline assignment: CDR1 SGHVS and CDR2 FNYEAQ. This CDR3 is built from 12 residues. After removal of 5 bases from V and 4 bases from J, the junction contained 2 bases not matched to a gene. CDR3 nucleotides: TGTGCCAGCAGCCCAGGGGGATACGAGCAGTACTTC. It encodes CASSPGGYEQYF.

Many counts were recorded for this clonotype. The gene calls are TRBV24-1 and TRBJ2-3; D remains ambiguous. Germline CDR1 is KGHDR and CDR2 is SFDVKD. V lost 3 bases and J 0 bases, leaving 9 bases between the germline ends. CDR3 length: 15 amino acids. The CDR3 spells CATSDRLFSTDTQYF. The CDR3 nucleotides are TGTGCCACCAGTGATCGGCTGTTTAGCACAGATACGCAGTATTTT.

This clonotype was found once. The CDR3 DNA follows: TGTGCCAGCAGTCTTCCTCCGGGCCGCACAGATACGCAGTATTTT. Encoded protein: CASSLPPGRTDTQYF. The chain recombines TRBV27 with TRBJ2-3, with unresolved D. V was cut by 5 bases and J by 1 base, with 13 bases left in between. Germline CDR1 reads MNHEY; CDR2 reads SMNVEV (reference sequence). This CDR3 comprises 15 residues.

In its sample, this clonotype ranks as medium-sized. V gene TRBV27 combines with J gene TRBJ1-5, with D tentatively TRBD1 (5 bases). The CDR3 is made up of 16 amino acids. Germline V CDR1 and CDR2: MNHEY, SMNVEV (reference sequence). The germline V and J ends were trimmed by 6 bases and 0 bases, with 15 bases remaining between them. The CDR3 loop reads CASSPSEGDSNQPQHF. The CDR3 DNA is TGTGCCAGCAGCCCTAGTGAAGGGGATAGCAATCAGCCCCAGCATTTT.

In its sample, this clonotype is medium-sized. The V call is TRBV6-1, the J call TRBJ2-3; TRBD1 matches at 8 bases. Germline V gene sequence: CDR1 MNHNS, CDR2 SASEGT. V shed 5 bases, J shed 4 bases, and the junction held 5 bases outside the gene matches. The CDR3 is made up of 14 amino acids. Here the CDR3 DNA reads TGTGCCAGCAGTAGACAGGGGATCGCAGATACGCAGTATTTT. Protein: CASSRQGIADTQYF.

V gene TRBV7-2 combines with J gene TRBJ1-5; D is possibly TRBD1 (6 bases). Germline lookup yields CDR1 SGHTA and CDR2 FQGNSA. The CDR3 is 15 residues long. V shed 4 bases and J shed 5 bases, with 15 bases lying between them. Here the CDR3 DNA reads TGTGCCAGCAGCTCGACGTGGGCAGGGGATCAGCCCCAGCATTTT. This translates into CASSSTWAGDQPQHF.

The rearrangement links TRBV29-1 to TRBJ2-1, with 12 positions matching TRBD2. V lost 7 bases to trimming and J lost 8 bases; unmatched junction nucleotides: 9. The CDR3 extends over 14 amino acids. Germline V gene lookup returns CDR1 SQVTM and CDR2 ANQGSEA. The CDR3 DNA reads TGCAGCGCATGCCTAGCGGGGGGGCCCGATGAGCAGTTCTTC. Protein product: CSACLAGGPDEQFF.